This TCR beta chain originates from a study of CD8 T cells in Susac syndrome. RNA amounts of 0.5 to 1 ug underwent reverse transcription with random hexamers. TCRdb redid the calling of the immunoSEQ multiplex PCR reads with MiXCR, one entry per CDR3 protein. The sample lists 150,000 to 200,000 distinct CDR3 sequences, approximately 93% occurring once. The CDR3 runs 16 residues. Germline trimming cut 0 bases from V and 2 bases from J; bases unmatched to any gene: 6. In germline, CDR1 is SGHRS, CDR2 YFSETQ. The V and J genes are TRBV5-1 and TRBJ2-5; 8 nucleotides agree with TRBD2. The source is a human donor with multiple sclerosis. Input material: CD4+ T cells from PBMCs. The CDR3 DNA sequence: TGCGCCAGCAGCTTGGATGCGGGAGGATGGCAAGAGACCCAGTACTTC. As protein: CASSLDAGGWQETQYF.